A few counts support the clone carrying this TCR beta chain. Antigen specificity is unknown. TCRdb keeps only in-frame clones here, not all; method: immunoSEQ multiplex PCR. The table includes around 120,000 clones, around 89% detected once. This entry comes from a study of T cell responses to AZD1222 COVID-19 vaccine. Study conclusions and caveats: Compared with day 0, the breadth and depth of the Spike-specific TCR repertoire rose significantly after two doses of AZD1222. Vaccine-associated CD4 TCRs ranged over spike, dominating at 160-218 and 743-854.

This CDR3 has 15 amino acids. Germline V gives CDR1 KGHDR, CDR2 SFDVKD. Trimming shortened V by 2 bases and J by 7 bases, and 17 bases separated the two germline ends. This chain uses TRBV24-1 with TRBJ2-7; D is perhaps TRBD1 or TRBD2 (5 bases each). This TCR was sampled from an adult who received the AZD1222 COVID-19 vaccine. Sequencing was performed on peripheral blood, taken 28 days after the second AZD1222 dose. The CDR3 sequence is CATSDSGTPKAEQYF. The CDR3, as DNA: TGTGCCACCAGTGATTCCGGGACCCCAAAGGCGGAGCAGTACTTC.